This record looks at one T cell receptor beta chain sequence and its context. Antigen: not known. RNA transcripts provided the source from which TCR beta CDR3 regions were amplified. Initially, a first-round RT-PCR of the TCR CDR3 employed the HTBI primer set. One entry per CDR3 protein results from TCRdb running MiXCR on the multiplex PCR reads. Of about 510,000 distinct CDR3 sequences listed, 40% to 55% were seen once; the top ten hold about two fifths. The data belong to a study of T cells in Graves' hyperthyroidism and ophthalmopathy. General observations from the study: Clonotypes that were expanded in thyroid above 0.001 mostly appeared in blood too.

Sequences were obtained from peripheral blood or thyroid tissue (not recorded which). The source of this sequence is an adult woman with Graves' disease, either hyperthyroidism or ophthalmopathy (not recorded which).

The CDR3 region is CASSLEADRANQPQHF. The CDR3 coding sequence is TGTGCCAGCAGCTTAGAGGCCGACAGGGCGAATCAGCCCCAGCATTTT. J is TRBJ1-5 and V is TRBV7-6; 7 bases are a match to TRBD1. V gave up 1 base and J gave up 4 bases; unmatched junction bases: 7. In germline, CDR1 is SGHVS, CDR2 FNYEAQ. This CDR3 region has 16 residues.